These T cell receptor beta chains were read from a single sample in a study of molecular identifiers for immune sequencing clone quantification. One entry per CDR3 protein, called by TCRdb with MiXCR from the PCR reads. The sample gives more than 250,000 distinct CDR3 sequences, 20% to 25% of which show up once; about 0.79% is in the top ten. The sequencing sample was made of naive CD8+ T cells from blood, with Jurkat cell RNA spiked in. All receptors derive from a human donor in good health. Some libraries in this study had Jurkat cell RNA spiked in. CDR3s include the opening cysteine and the closing phenylalanine or tryptophan. D genes are given only for firm matches. For some rows the clone size is stated as once, few or many, or as a class when expanded; others skip it.

TRBJ2-1 TRBV12-3/TRBV12-4 . many CASSEGLEQFF TGTGCCAGCAGTGAGGGGCTAGAGCAGTTCTTC
TRBJ2-3 TRBV7-2 TRBD1 . CASSPGQGVDTQYF TGTGCCAGCAGCCCTGGACAGGGTGTAGATACGCAGTATTTT
TRBJ2-2 TRBV12-3/TRBV12-4 . few CASSLLAPTTNTGELFF TGTGCCAGCAGTTTATTGGCGCCCACTACGAACACCGGGGAGCTGTTTTTT
TRBJ1-1 TRBV10-1 . few CASSPRENTEAFF TGCGCCAGCAGTCCCAGGGAGAACACTGAAGCTTTCTTT
TRBJ2-2 TRBV20-1 . . CSARGDDRNTGELFF TGCAGTGCTAGAGGGGACGACAGGAACACCGGGGAGCTGTTTTTT
TRBJ2-7 TRBV27 . . CASSSYSTVYEQYF TGTGCCAGCAGTTCCTACTCGACAGTATACGAGCAGTACTTC
TRBJ2-1 TRBV7-2 . many CASSHTESNYNEQFF TGTGCCAGCAGCCACACAGAATCCAATTACAATGAGCAGTTCTTC
TRBJ2-3 TRBV7-9 . once CASWNSLSTDTQYF TGTGCCAGCTGGAATAGCTTAAGCACAGATACGCAGTATTTT
TRBJ1-2 TRBV4-3 . many CASSQDIANYGYTF TGCGCCAGCAGCCAAGATATAGCTAACTATGGCTACACCTTC
TRBJ1-4 TRBV29-1 TRBD1 few CSVEAGGTGDEKLFF TGCAGCGTTGAAGCCGGGGGGACAGGGGATGAAAAACTGTTTTTT
TRBJ2-7 TRBV5-6 TRBD1 many CASSWDSPSYEQYF TGTGCCAGCAGCTGGGACAGCCCCTCCTACGAGCAGTACTTC
TRBJ2-7 TRBV20-1 TRBD2 few CGARAFDGGGSSYEQYF TGCGGTGCTAGAGCCTTCGACGGAGGCGGGAGCTCCTACGAGCAGTACTTC
TRBJ1-1 TRBV28 TRBD1 many CASSLAGGMNTEAFF TGTGCCAGCAGTTTAGCAGGGGGCATGAACACTGAAGCTTTCTTT
TRBJ2-7 TRBV6-5 . many CASSYVGVSRQVTYEQYF TGTGCCAGCAGTTACGTGGGTGTAAGTAGACAGGTGACCTACGAGCAGTACTTC
TRBJ2-7 TRBV4-3 . few CASSQEYSSSYEQYF TGCGCCAGCAGCCAAGAGTACTCCAGTTCCTACGAGCAGTACTTC
TRBJ2-2 TRBV7-6 . many CASSSRGQNTGELFF TGTGCCAGCAGCTCCAGAGGACAGAACACCGGGGAGCTGTTTTTT
TRBJ2-7 TRBV25-1 . few CASKTDGPQLSIEQYF TGTGCCAGCAAAACAGACGGTCCTCAGCTTTCGATCGAGCAGTACTTC
TRBJ2-5 TRBV20-1 TRBD1 . CSTIIRTGDLGQETQYF TGCAGTACCATAATAAGGACAGGGGACTTAGGCCAAGAGACCCAGTACTTC
TRBJ2-2 TRBV12-3/TRBV12-4 . few CASSLTGPLTGELFF TGTGCCAGCAGCCTGACAGGTCCCCTCACCGGGGAGCTGTTTTTT
TRBJ2-7 TRBV6-5 TRBD2 many CASSPGLRGVNYEQYF TGTGCCAGCAGTCCCGGACTCCGGGGGGTAAACTACGAGCAGTACTTC
TRBJ1-5 TRBV4-3 . many CASSQVLGPRQPQHF TGCGCCAGCAGCCAAGTTTTGGGGCCTCGACAGCCCCAGCATTTT
TRBJ2-1 TRBV28 . many CASRLGTSSYNEQFF TGTGCCAGCAGGCTCGGGACGAGCTCCTACAATGAGCAGTTCTTC
TRBJ2-3 TRBV5-6 TRBD1 many CASSAGTGLADTQYF TGTGCCAGCAGCGCCGGGACAGGGTTGGCAGATACGCAGTATTTT
TRBJ1-3 TRBV7-9 . many CASIRREDTIYF TGTGCCAGCATCCGTAGGGAAGACACCATATATTTT
TRBJ2-1 TRBV12-3/TRBV12-4 TRBD1 few CASTDGTGGNEQFF TGTGCCAGCACCGACGGGACAGGGGGCAATGAGCAGTTCTTC
TRBJ1-1 TRBV10-2 . few CASSESGGNTEAFF TGCGCCAGCAGTGAGTCAGGGGGGAACACTGAAGCTTTCTTT
TRBJ2-7 TRBV7-9 TRBD2 many CASSTPLAGGPQDEQYF TGTGCCAGCAGTACCCCTCTAGCGGGAGGGCCGCAGGACGAGCAGTACTTC
TRBJ2-1 TRBV5-5 TRBD2 many CASHGTSGYNEQFF TGTGCCAGCCACGGGACTAGCGGATACAATGAGCAGTTCTTC
TRBJ2-3 TRBV6-6 . . CASSYYHQNEGQSTDTQYF TGTGCCAGCAGTTACTATCACCAGAACGAGGGCCAAAGCACAGATACGCAGTATTTT
TRBJ2-3 TRBV7-3 . many CASSQTGGGTDTQYF TGTGCCAGCAGCCAAACAGGGGGGGGCACAGATACGCAGTATTTT
TRBJ1-5 TRBV20-1 . . CSARVGASGQPQHF TGCAGTGCTAGGGTAGGGGCGAGCGGTCAGCCCCAGCATTTT
TRBJ1-1 TRBV4-3 . many CASSQDVPAWGTEAFF TGCGCCAGCAGCCAAGATGTCCCAGCCTGGGGCACTGAAGCTTTCTTT
TRBJ2-5 TRBV10-3 . many CAISESTQETQYF TGTGCCATCAGTGAATCCACGCAAGAGACCCAGTACTTC
TRBJ1-5 TRBV27 . many CASSLAGMNQPQHF TGTGCCAGCAGTTTGGCAGGGATGAATCAGCCCCAGCATTTT
TRBJ2-1 TRBV4-3 . many CASSQDVPPFDNEQFF TGCGCCAGCAGCCAAGATGTCCCTCCGTTTGACAATGAGCAGTTCTTC